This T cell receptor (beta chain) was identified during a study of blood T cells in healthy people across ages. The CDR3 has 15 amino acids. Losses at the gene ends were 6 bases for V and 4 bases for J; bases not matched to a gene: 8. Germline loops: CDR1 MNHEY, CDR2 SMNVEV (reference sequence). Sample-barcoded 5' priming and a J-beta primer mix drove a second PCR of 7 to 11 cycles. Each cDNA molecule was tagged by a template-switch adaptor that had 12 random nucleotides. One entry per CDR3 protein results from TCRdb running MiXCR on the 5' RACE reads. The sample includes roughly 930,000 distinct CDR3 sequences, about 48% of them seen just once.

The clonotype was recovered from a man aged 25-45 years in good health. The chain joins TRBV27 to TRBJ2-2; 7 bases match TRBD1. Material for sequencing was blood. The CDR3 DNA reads TGTGCCAGCAGCCCAGGGACAGTGGGCACCGGGGAGCTGTTTTTT. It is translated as CASSPGTVGTGELFF.